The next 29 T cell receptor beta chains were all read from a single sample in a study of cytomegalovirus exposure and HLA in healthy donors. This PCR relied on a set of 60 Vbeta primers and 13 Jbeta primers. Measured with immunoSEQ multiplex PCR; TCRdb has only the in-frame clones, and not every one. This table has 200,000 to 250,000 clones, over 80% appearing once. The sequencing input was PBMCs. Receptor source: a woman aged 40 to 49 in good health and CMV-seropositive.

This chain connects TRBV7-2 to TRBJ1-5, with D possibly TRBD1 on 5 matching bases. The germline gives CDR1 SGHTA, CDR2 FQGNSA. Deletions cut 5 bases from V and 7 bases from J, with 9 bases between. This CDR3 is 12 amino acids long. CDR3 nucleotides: TGTGCCAGCAGCCGACAGTACCAGCCCCAGCATTTT. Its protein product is CASSRQYQPQHF.

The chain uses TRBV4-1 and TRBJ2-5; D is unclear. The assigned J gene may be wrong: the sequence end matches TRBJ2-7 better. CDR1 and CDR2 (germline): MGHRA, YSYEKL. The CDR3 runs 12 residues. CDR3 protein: CASSQNSYEQYF. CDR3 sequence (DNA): TGCGCCAGCAGCCAAAACAGCTACGAGCAGTACTTC.

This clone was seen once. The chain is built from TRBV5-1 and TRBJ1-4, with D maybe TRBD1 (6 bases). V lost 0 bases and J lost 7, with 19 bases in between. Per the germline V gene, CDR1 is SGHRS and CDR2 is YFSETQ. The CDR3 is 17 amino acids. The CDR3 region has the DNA TGCGCCAGCAGCTTGGGGGGGCGGCACGGGCCGGGTGAAAAACTGTTTTTT. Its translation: CASSLGGRHGPGEKLFF.

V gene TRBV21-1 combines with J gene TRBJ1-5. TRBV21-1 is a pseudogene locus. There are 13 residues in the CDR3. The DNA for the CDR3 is TGTGCCAGCAGTCTTGGGGGGGAACAGCCCCAGCATTTT. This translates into CASSLGGEQPQHF.

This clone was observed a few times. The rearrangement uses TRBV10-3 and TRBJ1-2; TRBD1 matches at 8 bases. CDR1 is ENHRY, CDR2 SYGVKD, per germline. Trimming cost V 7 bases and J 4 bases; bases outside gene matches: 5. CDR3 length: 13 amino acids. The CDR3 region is CAIKPQGVYGYTF. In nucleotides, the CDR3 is TGTGCCATCAAGCCACAGGGGGTCTATGGCTACACCTTC.

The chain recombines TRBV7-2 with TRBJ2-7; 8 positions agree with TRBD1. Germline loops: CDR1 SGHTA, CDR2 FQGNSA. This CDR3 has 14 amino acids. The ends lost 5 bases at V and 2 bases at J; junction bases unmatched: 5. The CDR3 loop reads CASSTTGGTYEQYF. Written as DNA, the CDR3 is TGTGCCAGCAGCACAACAGGGGGAACCTACGAGCAGTACTTC.

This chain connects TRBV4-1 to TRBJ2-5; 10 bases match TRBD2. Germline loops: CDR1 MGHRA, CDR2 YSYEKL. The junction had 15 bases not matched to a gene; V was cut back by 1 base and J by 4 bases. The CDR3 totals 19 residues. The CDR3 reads CASSQGRLAGARGTETQYF. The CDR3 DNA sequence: TGCGCCAGCAGCCAAGGTCGGCTAGCGGGGGCCCGGGGTACAGAGACCCAGTACTTC.

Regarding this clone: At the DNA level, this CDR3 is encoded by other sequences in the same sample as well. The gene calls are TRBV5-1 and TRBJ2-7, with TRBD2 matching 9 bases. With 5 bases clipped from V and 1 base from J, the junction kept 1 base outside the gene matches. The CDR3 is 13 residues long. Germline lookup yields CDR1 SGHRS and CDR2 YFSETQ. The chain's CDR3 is CASRTSGSYEQYF. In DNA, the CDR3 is TGCGCCAGCAGGACTAGCGGTTCCTACGAGCAGTACTTC.

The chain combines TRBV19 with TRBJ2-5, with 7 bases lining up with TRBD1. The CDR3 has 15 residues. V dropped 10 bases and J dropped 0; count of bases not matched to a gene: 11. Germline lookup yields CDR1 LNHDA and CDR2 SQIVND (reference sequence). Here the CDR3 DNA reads TGTGCCAACAATGAGGGGGCCTCTGACCAAGAGACCCAGTACTTC. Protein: CANNEGASDQETQYF.

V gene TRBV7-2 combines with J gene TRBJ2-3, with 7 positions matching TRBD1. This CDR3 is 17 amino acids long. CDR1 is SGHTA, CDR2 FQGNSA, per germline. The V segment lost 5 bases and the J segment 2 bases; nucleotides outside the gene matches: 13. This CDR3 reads CASSQARTGQITDTQYF. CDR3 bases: TGTGCCAGCAGCCAGGCCCGCACGGGACAGATCACAGATACGCAGTATTTT.

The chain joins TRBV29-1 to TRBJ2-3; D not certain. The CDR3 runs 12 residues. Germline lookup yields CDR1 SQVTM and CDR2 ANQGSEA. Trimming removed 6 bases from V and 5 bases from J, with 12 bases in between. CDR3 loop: CSVVLVLDTQYF. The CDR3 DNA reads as TGCAGCGTCGTCCTCGTACTAGATACGCAGTATTTT.

CDR3 bases: TGTGCCAGCAGTTACTCGGGCCTACGGTATGGCTACACCTTC. Translated, it gives CASSYSGLRYGYTF. V usage is TRBV6-5 and J usage is TRBJ1-2; unclear D gene. This CDR3 comprises 14 residues. Germline CDR1 is MNHEY and CDR2 is SVGAGI. Trimming removed 0 bases from V and 5 bases from J, with 10 bases in between.

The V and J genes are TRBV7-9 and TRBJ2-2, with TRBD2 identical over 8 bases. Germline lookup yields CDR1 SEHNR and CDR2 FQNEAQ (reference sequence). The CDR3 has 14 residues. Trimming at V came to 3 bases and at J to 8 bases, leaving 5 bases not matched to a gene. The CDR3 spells CASSLSAGVGELFF. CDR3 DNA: TGTGCCAGCAGCTTGTCAGCGGGAGTAGGGGAGCTGTTTTTT.

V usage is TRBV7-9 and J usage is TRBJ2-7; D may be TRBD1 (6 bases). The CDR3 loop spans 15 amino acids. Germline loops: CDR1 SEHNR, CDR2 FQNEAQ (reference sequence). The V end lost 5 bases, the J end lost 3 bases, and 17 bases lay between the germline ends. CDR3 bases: TGTGCCAGCAGCGAGGGACAACCCAGGTTCTACGAGCAGTACTTC. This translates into CASSEGQPRFYEQYF.

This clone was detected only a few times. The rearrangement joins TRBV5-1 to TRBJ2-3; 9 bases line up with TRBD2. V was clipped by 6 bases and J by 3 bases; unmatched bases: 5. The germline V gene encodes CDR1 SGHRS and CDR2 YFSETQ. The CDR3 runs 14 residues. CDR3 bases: TGCGCCAGCACCAAGACTAGCGGTACAGATACGCAGTATTTT. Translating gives CASTKTSGTDTQYF.

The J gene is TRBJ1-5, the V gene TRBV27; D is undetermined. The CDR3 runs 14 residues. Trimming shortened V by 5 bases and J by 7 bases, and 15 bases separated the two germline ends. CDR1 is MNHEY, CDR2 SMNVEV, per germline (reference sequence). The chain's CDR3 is CASSKYSSFQPQHF. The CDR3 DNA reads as TGTGCCAGCAGTAAGTACAGCTCGTTCCAGCCCCAGCATTTT.

CDR3 in amino acids: CASSYVTGQRNEKLFF. Written as DNA, the CDR3 is TGTGCCAGCAGCTATGTGACGGGACAGCGCAATGAAAAACTGTTTTTT. The V call is TRBV7-6, the J call TRBJ1-4, with 7 bases identical to TRBD1. The CDR3 contains 16 residues. Germline V gene lookup returns CDR1 SGHVS and CDR2 FNYEAQ. V shed 4 bases and J 5 bases; nucleotides not matched to a gene: 10.

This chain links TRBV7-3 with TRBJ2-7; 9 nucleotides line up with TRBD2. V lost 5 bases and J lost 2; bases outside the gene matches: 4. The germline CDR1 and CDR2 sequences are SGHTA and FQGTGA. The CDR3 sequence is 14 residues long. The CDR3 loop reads CASSPSSGAYEQYF. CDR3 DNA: TGTGCCAGCAGCCCTTCTAGCGGGGCCTACGAGCAGTACTTC.

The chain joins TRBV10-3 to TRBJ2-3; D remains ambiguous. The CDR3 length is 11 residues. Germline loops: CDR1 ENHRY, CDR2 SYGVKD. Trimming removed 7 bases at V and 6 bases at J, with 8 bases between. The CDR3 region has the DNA TGTGCCATCATGGTCGGGGATACGCAGTATTTT. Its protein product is CAIMVGDTQYF.

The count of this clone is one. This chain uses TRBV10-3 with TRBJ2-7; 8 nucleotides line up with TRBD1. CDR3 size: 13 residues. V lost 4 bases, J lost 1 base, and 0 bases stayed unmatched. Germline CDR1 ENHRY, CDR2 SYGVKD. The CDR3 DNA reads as TGTGCCATCAGTGGGACAGGGTCCTACGAGCAGTACTTC. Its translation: CAISGTGSYEQYF.

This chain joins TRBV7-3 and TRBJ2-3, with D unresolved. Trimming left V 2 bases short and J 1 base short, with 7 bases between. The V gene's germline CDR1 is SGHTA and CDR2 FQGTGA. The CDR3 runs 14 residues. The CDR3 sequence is CASSLDTGTDTQYF. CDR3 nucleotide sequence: TGTGCCAGCAGCTTAGACACCGGCACAGATACGCAGTATTTT.

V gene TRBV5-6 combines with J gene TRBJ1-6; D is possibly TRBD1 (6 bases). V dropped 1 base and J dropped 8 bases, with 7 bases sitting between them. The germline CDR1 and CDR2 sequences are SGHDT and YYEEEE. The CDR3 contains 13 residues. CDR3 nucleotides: TGTGCCAGCAGCTTGACAGGGTATTCACCCCTCCACTTT. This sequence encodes CASSLTGYSPLHF.

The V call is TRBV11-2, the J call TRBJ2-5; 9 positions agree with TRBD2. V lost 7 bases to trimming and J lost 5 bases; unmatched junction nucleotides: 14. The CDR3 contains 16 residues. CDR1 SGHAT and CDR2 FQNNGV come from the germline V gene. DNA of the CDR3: TGTGCCAGCACCCCCGCGGGAGGGGGCGGAGGGGAGACCCAGTACTTC. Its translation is CASTPAGGGGGETQYF. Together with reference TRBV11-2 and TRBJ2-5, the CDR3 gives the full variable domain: EAGVAQSPRYKIIEKRQSVAFWCNPISGHATLYWYQQILGQGPKLLIQFQNNGVVDDSQLPKDRFSAERLKGVDSTLKIQPAKLEDSAVYLCASTPAGGGGGETQYFGPGTRLLVL.

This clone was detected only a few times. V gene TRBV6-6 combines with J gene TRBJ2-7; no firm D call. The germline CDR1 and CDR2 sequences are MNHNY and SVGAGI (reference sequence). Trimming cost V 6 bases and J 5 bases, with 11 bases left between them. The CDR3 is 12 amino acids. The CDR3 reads CASSRVADEQYF. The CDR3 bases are TGTGCCAGCAGCCGGGTGGCGGACGAGCAGTACTTC.

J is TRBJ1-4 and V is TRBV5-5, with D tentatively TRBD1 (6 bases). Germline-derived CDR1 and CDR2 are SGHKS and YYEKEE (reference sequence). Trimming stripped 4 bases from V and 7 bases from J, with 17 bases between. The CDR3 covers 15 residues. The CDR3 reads CASSLVTGTSEKLFF. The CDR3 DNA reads TGTGCCAGCAGCCTTGTAACCGGGACAAGTGAAAAACTGTTTTTT. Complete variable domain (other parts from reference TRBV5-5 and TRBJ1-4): DAGVTQSPTHLIKTRGQQVTLRCSPISGHKSVSWYQQVLGQGPQFIFQYYEKEERGRGNFPDRFSARQFPNYSSELNVNALLLGDSALYLCASSLVTGTSEKLFFGSGTQLSVL.

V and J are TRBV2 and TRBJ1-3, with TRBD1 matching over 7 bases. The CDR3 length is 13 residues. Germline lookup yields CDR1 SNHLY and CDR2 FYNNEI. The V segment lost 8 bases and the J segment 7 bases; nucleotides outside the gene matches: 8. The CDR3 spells CASLTGVGNTIYF. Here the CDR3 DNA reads TGTGCCAGCCTTACAGGGGTCGGGAACACCATATATTTT.

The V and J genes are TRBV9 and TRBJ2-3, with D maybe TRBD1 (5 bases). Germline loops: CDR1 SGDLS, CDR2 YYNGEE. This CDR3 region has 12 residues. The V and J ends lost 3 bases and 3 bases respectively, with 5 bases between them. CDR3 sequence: CASSGQTDTQYF. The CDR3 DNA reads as TGTGCCAGCAGCGGACAGACAGATACGCAGTATTTT. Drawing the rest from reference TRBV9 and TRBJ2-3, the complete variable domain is DSGVTQTPKHLITATGQRVTLRCSPRSGDLSVYWYQQSLDQGLQFLIQYYNGEERAKGNILERFSAQQFPDLHSELNLSSLELGDSALYFCASSGQTDTQYFGPGTRLTVL.

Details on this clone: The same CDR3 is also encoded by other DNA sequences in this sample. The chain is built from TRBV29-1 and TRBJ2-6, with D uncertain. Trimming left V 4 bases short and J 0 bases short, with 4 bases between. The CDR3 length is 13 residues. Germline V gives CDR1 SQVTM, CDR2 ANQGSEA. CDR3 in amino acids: CSVGLSGANVLTF. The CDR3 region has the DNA TGCAGCGTTGGACTCTCTGGGGCCAACGTCCTGACTTTC. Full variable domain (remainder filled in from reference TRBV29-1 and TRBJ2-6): SAVISQKPSRDICQRGTSLTIQCQVDSQVTMMFWYRQQPGQSLTLIATANQGSEATYESGFVIDKFPISRPNLTFSTLTVSNMSPEDSSIYLCSVGLSGANVLTFGAGSRLTVL.

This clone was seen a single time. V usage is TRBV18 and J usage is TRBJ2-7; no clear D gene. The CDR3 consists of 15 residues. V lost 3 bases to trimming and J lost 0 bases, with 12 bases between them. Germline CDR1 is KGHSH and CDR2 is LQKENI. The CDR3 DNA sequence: TGTGCCAGCTCACCTGTTGGGCCGAGCTCCTACGAGCAGTACTTC. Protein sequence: CASSPVGPSSYEQYF.